These 9 T cell receptor beta chains came from one sample sequenced in a study of prognosis after radiotherapy for stage I lung cancer. The genomic DNA TCR beta CDR3 region underwent two rounds of multiplex PCR. Primers specific to each TRBV and TRBJ gene drove first-round PCR. TCRdb used MiXCR to reprocess the multiplex PCR reads, holding one entry per CDR3 protein. The sample yields 25,000 to 30,000 distinct CDR3 sequences, approximately 44% seen once. Source: PBMCs, taken before or after stereotactic body radiation therapy (not recorded which). These TCRs come from a donor aged 50 or older with non-small cell lung cancer.

This clonotype was observed many times. The chain recombines TRBV18 with TRBJ1-3; a weak D match, TRBD1 (5 bases). The V and J ends lost 3 bases and 3 bases respectively, with 9 bases between them. From germline, CDR1 is KGHSH and CDR2 LQKENI. The CDR3 is 14 amino acids. This chain's CDR3 is CASSPGPGGNTIYF. For the CDR3, the DNA is TGTGCCAGCTCACCGGGACCAGGTGGAAACACCATATATTTT.

This clonotype showed up many times. V is TRBV13 and J is TRBJ1-3; 9 bases fit TRBD1. The trim removed 6 bases at V and 4 bases at J, leaving 7 bases unmatched. The CDR3 extends over 15 amino acids. In germline, CDR1 is PRHDT, CDR2 FYEKMQ (reference sequence). The CDR3 loop is CASSPGQGRGNTIYF. DNA of the CDR3: TGTGCCAGCAGTCCGGGACAGGGAAGAGGAAACACCATATATTTT.

Details on this clonotype: This may be a read error: a much more frequent sequence differs by one nucleotide. This chain links TRBV7-9 with TRBJ2-1; TRBD1 or TRBD2 may be the D gene (5 bases each). V was pared by 4 bases and J by 8 bases, with 6 bases between. Germline V CDR1 and CDR2: SEHNR, FQNEAQ (reference sequence). This CDR3 contains 11 residues. The CDR3 nucleotides read TGTGCCAGCAGCTGGGGGTATGAGCAGTTCTTC. Residues: CASSWGYEQFF.

A note on this clonotype: It may be a read error: a sequence one base away is much more abundant. The rearrangement uses TRBV20-1 and TRBJ2-3; perhaps TRBD1 as D (5 bases). The CDR3 sequence is 12 residues long. Germline V gives CDR1 DFQATT, CDR2 SNEGSKA (reference sequence). V was pared by 3 bases and J by 4 bases, with 8 bases between. The CDR3 DNA reads as TGCAGTGCTAGTTGGGGCCCAGATACGCAGTATTTT. Translating gives CSASWGPDTQYF.

The V and J genes are TRBV19 and TRBJ2-1; D may be TRBD2 (6 bases). CDR3 size: 16 residues. Per germline, CDR1 LNHDA and CDR2 SQIVND (reference sequence). V lost 2 bases, J lost 7 bases, and 18 bases lay in between. CDR3 DNA sequence: TGTGCCAGTAGTATAATCTGGGTGACTGGAGGGAATGAGCAGTTCTTC. Encoded protein: CASSIIWVTGGNEQFF. Full variable domain (outside the CDR3, taken from reference TRBV19 and TRBJ2-1): DGGITQSPKYLFRKEGQNVTLSCEQNLNHDAMYWYRQDPGQGLRLIYYSQIVNDFQKGDIAEGYSVSREKKESFPLTVTSAQKNPTAFYLCASSIIWVTGGNEQFFGPGTRLTVL.

At least ten counts were recorded for this clonotype. This chain links TRBV4-1 with TRBJ2-3; a weak D match, TRBD1 (7 bases). Trimming took off 3 bases at V and 3 bases at J, with 13 bases between the two ends. The CDR3 covers 15 residues. Looked up from germline, CDR1 is MGHRA and CDR2 is YSYEKL. The CDR3 DNA follows: TGCGCCAGCAGCCAGGAGGGACAGTGGACAGATACGCAGTATTTT. It encodes CASSQEGQWTDTQYF.

Regarding this clonotype: With only one base between it and a far larger clone, this is likely a read error. This chain joins TRBV6-2 or TRBV6-3 and TRBJ2-1; the D gene is possibly TRBD2 (6 bases). V was shortened by 3 bases and J by 6 bases, with 15 bases between the two germline ends. The CDR3 has 15 amino acids. Looked up from germline, CDR1 is MNHEY and CDR2 is SVGEGT. The CDR3 DNA sequence: TGTGCCAGCAGTTATATCGGGGAGGTGGGCAATGAGCAGTTCTTC. This codes for CASSYIGEVGNEQFF.

With respect to this clonotype: It is likely a read error: a sequence one base away is far more abundant. The chain uses TRBV6-8 and TRBJ1-6; D is unclear. The ends were cut back, 2 bases at V and 2 bases at J, with 10 bases in the middle. There are 16 residues in the CDR3. Germline CDR1 and CDR2: MNHGY and SAAAGT. CDR3 nucleotide sequence: TGTGCCAGCAGTTACGGGCTCAGCCCCTATAATTCACCCCTCCACTTT. Translated, it gives CASSYGLSPYNSPLHF.

This clonotype was detected ten times or more. V is TRBV5-1 and J is TRBJ2-7; D gene uncertain. V lost 3 bases and J 0 bases, leaving 10 bases between the germline ends. Per germline, CDR1 SGHRS and CDR2 YFSETQ. The CDR3 has 14 amino acids. The CDR3 loop is CASSSRGTSYEQYF. CDR3 nucleotide sequence: TGCGCCAGCAGCTCCCGAGGCACCTCCTACGAGCAGTACTTC.